This T cell receptor beta chain was recovered during a study of shared clonotypes between healthy human individuals. Study results and limitations: A limitation of the genetic and exposure-history diversity represented arose from few donors.

The germline V gene has CDR1 SEHNR and CDR2 FQNEAQ (reference sequence). The CDR3 has 13 amino acids. The germline V and J ends were trimmed by 5 bases and 2 bases, with 9 bases remaining between them. Concerning this clone itself: Its matching antigen is unknown.

Profiled with immunoSEQ multiplex PCR; TCRdb holds only in-frame clones, not every one. The sample holds 300,000 or so clones, over 65% seen once. The sequence came from a man younger than 45 in good health. This chain uses TRBV7-9 with TRBJ1-2, with D perhaps matching TRBD1 (6 bases). Sequencing used memory CD4+ T cells sorted from blood. Subset described: CD45RA-negative fraction. The CDR3 region is CASSRTGNYGYTF. The DNA of the CDR3 is TGTGCCAGCAGCCGCACAGGGAACTATGGCTACACCTTC.